Listed here are 6 T cell receptor beta chains from one sample, sequenced in a study of monozygotic twins with cystic fibrosis listed by TCRdb under 2021. The library was obtained by the immunoSEQ multiplex PCR assay. The table was pulled from immuneACCESS by TCRdb, which kept in-frame rearrangements only. Such tables lose some clones; where checked, under half of the loss comes from unresolved V genes, and the rest has no known cause. The sample yields about 14,000 clones; approximately 92% were counted once. Jointly, the top ten make up 9.3% of the sample. Specimen: blood. The receptors were gathered from a girl aged 2 to 10 with cystic fibrosis.

The CDR3 region is CATRGRRSSYNEQFF. Here the CDR3 DNA reads TGTGCCACCCGAGGTCGGCGCAGCTCCTACAATGAGCAGTTCTTC. The chain has TRBV19 and TRBJ2-1; D unresolved. CDR1 is LNHDA, CDR2 SQIVND, per germline (reference sequence). V lost 10 bases to trimming and J lost 0 bases, with 16 bases between them. This CDR3 is 15 amino acids long. Looking up the rest from reference TRBV19 and TRBJ2-1 gives the full variable domain: DGGITQSPKYLFRKEGQNVTLSCEQNLNHDAMYWYRQDPGQGLRLIYYSQIVNDFQKGDIAEGYSVSREKKESFPLTVTSAQKNPTAFYLCATRGRRSSYNEQFFGPGTRLTVL.

The chain carries TRBV5-6 and TRBJ1-1; no firm D call. The germline V gene encodes CDR1 SGHDT and CDR2 YYEEEE. V lost 0 bases and J 2 bases, leaving 8 bases between the germline ends. This CDR3 region has 14 residues. The CDR3 spells CASSLAQRNTEAFF. CDR3 bases: TGTGCCAGCAGCTTGGCCCAGAGAAACACTGAAGCTTTCTTT.

J is TRBJ2-2 and V is TRBV27; D is tentatively TRBD1 or TRBD2 (5 bases each). V shed 2 bases and J shed 4 bases, with 8 bases lying between them. Germline CDR1 is MNHEY and CDR2 is SMNVEV (reference sequence). The length of the CDR3 is 14 residues. Here the CDR3 reads CASSLQGPTGELFF. DNA for the CDR3: TGTGCCAGCAGTTTACAGGGACCCACCGGGGAGCTGTTTTTT.

In its sample, this clone was seen once. The chain couples TRBV2 to TRBJ2-1, with 12 bases aligning to TRBD2. The germline V gene encodes CDR1 SNHLY and CDR2 FYNNEI. The junction had 21 bases not matched to a gene; V was cut back by 8 bases and J by 7 bases. This CDR3 contains 19 residues. DNA for the CDR3: TGTGCCAGCTCTTACACCTTTGGTCTAGCGGGAGGGGTGGGGAATGAGCAGTTCTTC. Translating gives CASSYTFGLAGGVGNEQFF.

This sequence joins TRBV15 and TRBJ2-1; TRBD1 matches 7 bases. This CDR3 is 17 amino acids long. Losses at the gene ends were 0 bases for V and 7 bases for J; bases not matched to a gene: 12. Germline V gene sequence: CDR1 LNHNV, CDR2 YYDKDF (reference sequence). CDR3 bases: TGTGCCACCAGCAGAGAGTCCTCCGGGACAGTACAGAATGAGCAGTTCTTC. Protein product: CATSRESSGTVQNEQFF.

This sequence joins TRBV30 and TRBJ2-7; 8 bases are a match to TRBD1. This CDR3 is 16 amino acids long. J was trimmed by 3 bases and V by 0 bases; bases with no gene match: 10. Germline values: CDR1 GTSNPN, CDR2 SVGIG (reference sequence). The CDR3 region has the DNA TGTGCCTGGAGTGTACCGGGCAGGGGGCTTATCTACGAGCAGTACTTC. Amino acids: CAWSVPGRGLIYEQYF. The full variable domain, rest sourced from reference TRBV30 and TRBJ2-7, is SQTIHQWPATLVQPVGSPLSLECTVEGTSNPNLYWYRQAAGRGLQLLFYSVGIGQISSEVPQNLSASRPQDRQFILSSKKLLLSDSGFYLCAWSVPGRGLIYEQYFGPGTRLTVT.